This passage covers 29 T cell receptor beta chains from one sample sequenced in a study of cytomegalovirus exposure and HLA in healthy donors (dated by TCRdb to the late 2010s). Libraries were constructed by the immunoSEQ multiplex PCR assay. The multiplex PCR relied on a mix of 60 forward primers for TCR Vbeta segments and 13 reverse primers for TCR Jbeta segments. Here the immuneACCESS table is served through TCRdb, limited to in-frame sequences with V and J called. Missing clones are a known gap in these copies; in checked studies unresolved V genes cover under half, and the rest lacks a known reason. The sample table lists over 85,000 clones, roughly 70% of them with a count of one. Clones ranked in the top ten supply 2% to 2.5% of the sample. The sample taken for sequencing was PBMCs. Every receptor here comes from a young man in good health and CMV-seronegative.

The CDR3 protein is CASSPPGYLKSSYEQYF. CDR3 DNA: TGTGCCAGCTCACCACCGGGCTACCTAAAGAGCTCCTACGAGCAGTACTTC. The chain couples TRBV18 to TRBJ2-7; D call uncertain. The CDR3 sequence is 17 residues long. Germline V gene sequence: CDR1 KGHSH, CDR2 LQKENI. Deletions cut 0 bases from V and 0 bases from J, with 15 bases between.

This chain links TRBV7-9 with TRBJ2-7; D remains ambiguous. Deletions cut 2 bases from V and 9 bases from J, with 14 bases between. Germline lookup yields CDR1 SEHNR and CDR2 FQNEAQ (reference sequence). This CDR3 is built from 13 residues. The CDR3 here is CASSLPLRSGQYF. CDR3 coding DNA: TGTGCCAGCAGCTTACCCTTGAGGTCGGGGCAGTACTTC. Full variable domain (missing parts from reference TRBV7-9 and TRBJ2-7): DTGVSQNPRHKITKRGQNVTFRCDPISEHNRLYWYRQTLGQGPEFLTYFQNEAQLEKSRLLSDRFSAERPKGSFSTLEIQRTEQGDSAMYLCASSLPLRSGQYFGPGTRLTVT.

This clone has only a few counts. CDR3 nucleotides: TGTGCCAGCAGGGGACAGGTTTATCAGCCCCAGCATTTT. Amino acid sequence: CASRGQVYQPQHF. J is TRBJ1-5 and V is TRBV6-1; 8 bases are a match to TRBD1. Germline assignment: CDR1 MNHNS and CDR2 SASEGT. This CDR3 comprises 13 residues. With V trimmed by 6 bases and J by 5 bases, 3 bases remained unmatched.

This clone was observed a few times. The chain carries TRBV7-9 and TRBJ1-2; D is unresolved. Trimming left V 5 bases short and J 8 bases short, with 12 bases between. The CDR3 is made up of 12 amino acids. Germline V gene data show CDR1 as SEHNR and CDR2 as FQNEAQ (reference sequence). CDR3 nucleotide sequence: TGTGCCAGCAGCCCCCCCACACGAGGCTACACCTTC. Its protein is CASSPPTRGYTF.

This chain links TRBV5-1 with TRBJ2-5, with D perhaps TRBD1 (6 bases). The assigned J gene may be wrong: the sequence end matches TRBJ2-7 better. CDR1 SGHRS and CDR2 YFSETQ come from the germline V gene. CDR3 length equals 15 residues. The CDR3 sequence: CASSPDRLHSYEQYF. In DNA form, the CDR3 reads TGCGCCAGCAGCCCCGACAGGTTGCACTCCTACGAGCAGTACTTC.

V usage is TRBV6-6 and J usage is TRBJ1-2; the match to TRBD1 covers 7 bases. This CDR3 is 14 amino acids long. After removal of 4 bases from V and 5 bases from J, the junction contained 7 bases not matched to a gene. Germline V gene lookup returns CDR1 MNHNY and CDR2 SVGAGI (reference sequence). The CDR3 is CASSFRGYEYGYTF. The CDR3 DNA follows: TGTGCCAGCAGTTTCAGGGGGTATGAGTATGGCTACACCTTC.

This chain connects TRBV4-2 to TRBJ2-7; weak D call: TRBD1 (6 bases). Germline CDR1 is LGHNA and CDR2 is YNFKEQ. The CDR3 runs to 15 residues. Trimming pared 1 base from V and 2 bases from J, leaving 12 bases between. CDR3 coding DNA: TGTGCCAGCAGCCAAGTAGGGGGATTAGCCTACGAGCAGTACTTC. Amino acid sequence: CASSQVGGLAYEQYF.

The DNA of the CDR3 is TGCGCCAGCAGCCAAGTGGCTGGGGCCTACGCTTCCTACGAGCAGTACTTC. Translated, it gives CASSQVAGAYASYEQYF. The rearrangement uses TRBV4-1 and TRBJ2-7, with D possibly being TRBD1 (5 bases). From germline, CDR1 is MGHRA and CDR2 YSYEKL. There are 17 residues in the CDR3. V was pared by 1 base and J by 1 base, with 17 bases between.

Only a few counts were recorded for this clone. V usage is TRBV9 and J usage is TRBJ1-1; D is possibly TRBD1 (5 bases). V was pared by 3 bases and J by 3 bases, with 6 bases between. Germline V gives CDR1 SGDLS, CDR2 YYNGEE. The CDR3 consists of 12 residues. The chain's CDR3 is CASSAQDTEAFF. CDR3 nucleotides: TGTGCCAGCAGCGCACAGGACACTGAAGCTTTCTTT.

The rearrangement uses TRBV6-5 and TRBJ1-3, with 9 bases aligning to TRBD1. Germline CDR1 reads MNHEY; CDR2 reads SVGAGI. Trimming cost V 5 bases and J 7 bases; bases outside gene matches: 6. The CDR3 is 14 amino acids. The DNA for the CDR3 is TGTGCCAGCAGTAAGGGTGACAGGGGGAACACCATATATTTT. This sequence encodes CASSKGDRGNTIYF.

CDR3 sequence: CAWQNSPLHF. As DNA, the CDR3 is TGTGCCTGGCAAAATTCACCCCTCCACTTT. This chain connects TRBV7-3 to TRBJ1-6; no clear D. Trimming removed 11 bases from V and 7 bases from J, with 6 bases in between. This CDR3 spans 10 amino acids. In germline, CDR1 is SGHTA, CDR2 FQGTGA.

This clone rates as medium-sized. This rearrangement joins TRBV5-6 to TRBJ1-3; D perhaps matches TRBD1 (6 bases). Germline loops: CDR1 SGHDT, CDR2 YYEEEE. V was cut by 0 bases and J by 4 bases, with 11 bases left in between. The CDR3 extends over 15 amino acids. The CDR3 protein is CASSLAQGFGNTIYF. The CDR3 DNA sequence: TGTGCCAGCAGCTTGGCCCAGGGGTTCGGAAACACCATATATTTT.

The chain has TRBV6-1 and TRBJ1-2; no clear D. Trimming removed 1 base at V and 4 bases at J, with 10 bases between. CDR1 and CDR2 from the germline V gene are MNHNS and SASEGT. The CDR3 has 14 amino acids. CDR3 protein: CASSEVESTYGYTF. CDR3 nucleotide sequence: TGTGCCAGCAGTGAAGTGGAGTCGACCTATGGCTACACCTTC.

This chain uses TRBV30 with TRBJ1-2; the D is unclear. From germline, CDR1 is GTSNPN and CDR2 SVGIG (reference sequence). The CDR3 runs 13 residues. V dropped 5 bases and J dropped 5 bases, with 15 bases sitting between them. The CDR3 sequence: CAWVGPNGYGYTF. The CDR3 DNA follows: TGTGCCTGGGTCGGCCCCAACGGGTATGGCTACACCTTC.

This clone was seen a few times. The chain couples TRBV5-4 to TRBJ1-2; 7 nucleotides match TRBD1. CDR1 and CDR2 from the germline V gene are SGHNT and YYREEE (reference sequence). The CDR3 totals 16 residues. Trimming removed 4 bases from V and 4 bases from J; junction bases left unmatched: 13. CDR3 in DNA: TGTGCCAGCAGCGGTTACTCGGACAGGACCATCTATGGCTACACCTTC. It encodes CASSGYSDRTIYGYTF.

This clone showed up just a few times. The V and J genes are TRBV28 and TRBJ1-3; D is undetermined. Trimming left V 9 bases short and J 4 bases short, with 10 bases between. The CDR3 spans 12 residues. Germline V CDR1 and CDR2: MDHEN, SYDVKM. CDR3 sequence (DNA): TGTGCCAGTAGACAAGCAGGAAACACCATATATTTT. It specifies CASRQAGNTIYF.

The chain recombines TRBV5-1 with TRBJ1-4; tentatively, D is TRBD1 (6 bases). V was pared by 1 base and J by 2 bases, with 12 bases between. Germline assignment: CDR1 SGHRS and CDR2 YFSETQ. The CDR3 is 16 amino acids. In DNA form, the CDR3 reads TGCGCCAGCAGCTTGCCACAGGGTAATACTAATGAAAAACTGTTTTTT. This translates into CASSLPQGNTNEKLFF.

This chain uses TRBV6-1 with TRBJ2-1; 10 bases fit TRBD2. CDR3 size: 14 residues. Germline V gene lookup returns CDR1 MNHNS and CDR2 SASEGT. J was trimmed by 7 bases and V by 4 bases; bases with no gene match: 4. As DNA, the CDR3 is TGTGCCAGCAGTGTTACTAGCGGGATTAATGAGCAGTTCTTC. Translating gives CASSVTSGINEQFF.

This chain uses TRBV10-1 with TRBJ2-7; TRBD1 might be the D (6 bases). V lost 4 bases, J lost 2 bases, and 12 bases lay in between. In germline, CDR1 is WNHNN, CDR2 SYGVQD (reference sequence). This CDR3 region has 14 residues. The CDR3 nucleotides are TGCGCCAGCAGTGCGGGGACATCTCCCTACGAGCAGTACTTC. Its translation is CASSAGTSPYEQYF.

CDR3 residues: CASSLSGGVTEAFF. The DNA for the CDR3 is TGTGCCAGCAGCTTATCAGGGGGCGTCACTGAAGCTTTCTTT. The V and J genes are TRBV7-9 and TRBJ1-1; 8 bases match TRBD1. With V trimmed by 2 bases and J by 4 bases, 3 bases remained unmatched. CDR1 and CDR2 from the germline V gene are SEHNR and FQNEAQ (reference sequence). This CDR3 comprises 14 residues.

The gene calls are TRBV30 and TRBJ2-5, with D maybe TRBD1 (5 bases). The end of the DNA is better explained by TRBJ2-7, so the J call may be wrong. The CDR3 extends over 14 amino acids. Germline CDR1 and CDR2: GTSNPN and SVGIG (reference sequence). As DNA, the CDR3 is TGTGCCTGGAGGGATGACAGTAGTATGTACGAGCAGTACTTC. Amino acid sequence: CAWRDDSSMYEQYF.

The V call is TRBV6-5, the J call TRBJ1-5, with D tentatively TRBD1 (5 bases). This CDR3 comprises 14 residues. V was trimmed by 4 bases and J by 0 bases, leaving 7 bases between them. Germline CDR1 is MNHEY and CDR2 is SVGAGI. The DNA of the CDR3 is TGTGCCAGCAGTTCGGGGGGTAGCAATCAGCCCCAGCATTTT. It is translated as CASSSGGSNQPQHF.

In regard to this clone: One end of the junction varies from germline; a read error may be responsible. The sample holds other DNA sequences that translate to the same CDR3. The genes are TRBV7-7 and TRBJ2-2; the match to TRBD2 covers 13 bases. The CDR3 has 15 amino acids. CDR1 SSHAT and CDR2 FNYEAQ come from the germline V gene (reference sequence). The CDR3 DNA follows: TGTGCCAGCCGCCTACTAGCGGGAGGGCCCGGGGAGTTGTTTTTT. Protein: CASRLLAGGPGELFF.

This clone was counted between two and nine times. V gene TRBV6-4 combines with J gene TRBJ2-3, with D possibly matching TRBD2 (6 bases). Germline-derived CDR1 and CDR2 are MRHNA and SNTAGT. The CDR3 has 13 amino acids. Trimming shortened V by 3 bases and J by 3 bases, and 7 bases separated the two germline ends. The chain's CDR3 is CASSESGTDTQYF. The CDR3 DNA reads as TGTGCCAGCAGTGAAAGCGGGACAGATACGCAGTATTTT.

This clone was observed once. The chain couples TRBV9 to TRBJ2-7; 7 bases align to TRBD2. Trimming removed 0 bases from V and 2 bases from J; junction bases left unmatched: 2. The germline V gene has CDR1 SGDLS and CDR2 YYNGEE. The CDR3 is 14 amino acids. The CDR3 spells CASSVDGLAYEQYF. The CDR3 DNA reads as TGTGCCAGCAGCGTAGACGGACTAGCCTACGAGCAGTACTTC.

V usage is TRBV28 and J usage is TRBJ1-2; D call uncertain. Germline V gene sequence: CDR1 MDHEN, CDR2 SYDVKM. The CDR3 extends over 15 amino acids. Trimming took 5 bases from V and 4 from J, leaving 17 bases between them. CDR3 residues: CASSPPGSSGYGYTF. The CDR3 DNA is TGTGCCAGCAGTCCCCCCGGGTCTTCGGGCTATGGCTACACCTTC.

The rearrangement links TRBV6-4 to TRBJ2-1, with 8 bases that match TRBD2. With 4 bases clipped from V and 7 bases from J, the junction kept 6 bases outside the gene matches. From germline, CDR1 is MRHNA and CDR2 SNTAGT. The CDR3 totals 14 residues. CDR3 region: CASSAGGAGNEQFF. The CDR3, as DNA: TGTGCCAGCAGTGCCGGGGGGGCGGGGAATGAGCAGTTCTTC.

This clone was picked up one time. This chain connects TRBV4-1 to TRBJ2-7, with TRBD1 matching 8 bases. The germline V gene encodes CDR1 MGHRA and CDR2 YSYEKL. The CDR3 runs to 14 residues. J gave up 7 bases and V 3 bases, and 8 bases lay outside the gene matches. The CDR3, as DNA: TGCGCCAGCAGCCAGGACAGGGTTCGGAGGGAGCAGTACTTC. Protein: CASSQDRVRREQYF.

The chain carries TRBV4-1 and TRBJ1-1, with 7 bases lining up with TRBD1. This CDR3 is built from 16 residues. V shed 2 bases, J shed 5 bases, and the junction held 11 bases outside the gene matches. The germline CDR1 and CDR2 sequences are MGHRA and YSYEKL. CDR3 amino acids: CASSQLKGQASTEAFF. Here the CDR3 DNA reads TGCGCCAGCAGCCAACTTAAAGGACAGGCTTCAACTGAAGCTTTCTTT.